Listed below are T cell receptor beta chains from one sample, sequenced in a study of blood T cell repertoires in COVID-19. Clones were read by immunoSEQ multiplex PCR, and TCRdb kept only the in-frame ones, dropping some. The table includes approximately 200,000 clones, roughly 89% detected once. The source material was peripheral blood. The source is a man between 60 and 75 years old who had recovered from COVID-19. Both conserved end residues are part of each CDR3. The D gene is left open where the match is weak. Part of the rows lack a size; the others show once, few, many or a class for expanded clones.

CDR3nt: TGTGCCAGCAGGGGACAGGGTGGGGCTGAAGCTTTCTTT
CDR3aa: CASRGQGGAEAFF
d_gene: TRBD1
j_gene: TRBJ1-1
v_gene: TRBV12-3/TRBV12-4
abundance: .

CDR3nt: TGTGCCAGCTCGGAGGGGACAGAAAGGAACTATGGCTACACCTTC
CDR3aa: CASSEGTERNYGYTF
d_gene: TRBD1
j_gene: TRBJ1-2
v_gene: TRBV18
abundance: .

CDR3nt: TGTGCCTGGAGTGGAGTTAATGAAAAACTGTTTTTT
CDR3aa: CAWSGVNEKLFF
d_gene: .
j_gene: TRBJ1-4
v_gene: TRBV30
abundance: few

CDR3nt: TGTGCCAGCAGTTTAAATGGGCACTATGGCTACACCTTC
CDR3aa: CASSLNGHYGYTF
d_gene: .
j_gene: TRBJ1-2
v_gene: TRBV28
abundance: .

CDR3nt: TGTGCCAGCAGTTTTTTATCGGGAAGAACTAATGAAAAACTGTTTTTT
CDR3aa: CASSFLSGRTNEKLFF
d_gene: .
j_gene: TRBJ1-4
v_gene: TRBV27
abundance: many

CDR3nt: TGTGCCTGGACCGGACAGGTTGTTCATGGCTACACCTTC
CDR3aa: CAWTGQVVHGYTF
d_gene: TRBD1
j_gene: TRBJ1-2
v_gene: TRBV30
abundance: .

CDR3nt: TGTGCCAGCAGCATGACAGGGTGGGGGAACACTGAAGCTTTCTTT
CDR3aa: CASSMTGWGNTEAFF
d_gene: TRBD1
j_gene: TRBJ1-1
v_gene: TRBV5-4
abundance: once

CDR3nt: TGTGCCAGCACCCCAGTAGGGGTTGAGCAGTACTTC
CDR3aa: CASTPVGVEQYF
d_gene: .
j_gene: TRBJ2-7
v_gene: TRBV2
abundance: once

CDR3nt: TGCGCCAGCAGCAAGGGACTAGCGAAAGATACGCAGTATTTT
CDR3aa: CASSKGLAKDTQYF
d_gene: TRBD2
j_gene: TRBJ2-3
v_gene: TRBV5-1
abundance: .

CDR3nt: TGTGCCAGCAGCCCGCGCGACAGGGAAGAGACCCAGTACTTC
CDR3aa: CASSPRDREETQYF
d_gene: TRBD1
j_gene: TRBJ2-5
v_gene: TRBV3-1/TRBV3-2
abundance: .

CDR3nt: TGTGCCAGCAGTGAAGGGGGCACTGGGGCCAACGTCCTGACTTTC
CDR3aa: CASSEGGTGANVLTF
d_gene: .
j_gene: TRBJ2-6
v_gene: TRBV2
abundance: .